Below, one TCR beta chain is given with its context. What it binds is unknown. One heparinised blood draw, averaging roughly 110 mL, came from each donor. The investigators reverse transcribed all of the isolated RNA, so they sequenced expressed TCRB transcripts. Produced via immunoSEQ multiplex PCR; TCRdb's table is partial and in-frame only. The sample lists about 360,000 clones, roughly 12% occurring once. These data come from a study of beta chain features in type 1 diabetes. The overall study: Examination covered approximately 100 million sorted cells spanning all samples. General study findings and limits: Moderately but significantly shorter TCRB CDR3s were found in Type 1 diabetes patients in all four CD4+ subsets. High TCR expression in some cells could lead to their over-representation in cDNA sequencing.

This CDR3 comprises 16 residues. Germline lookup yields CDR1 KGHSH and CDR2 LQKENI. V was pared by 3 bases and J by 5 bases, with 7 bases of the junction left unmatched. The source is a man between 18 and 29 years old in good health. Sequenced sample: naive CD4+ T cells from blood. The genes are TRBV18 and TRBJ2-3; TRBD2 matches at 11 bases. The CDR3 loop reads CASSPRYSGREDTQYF. The CDR3 DNA is TGTGCCAGCTCACCCCGGTATAGCGGGAGGGAAGATACGCAGTATTTT.